This is a list of T cell receptor beta chains from one sample in a study of T-cell reconstitution after alpha-beta-depleted transplantation in children. TCRdb redid the calling of the PCR reads with MiXCR, one entry per CDR3 protein. This sample yields about 420,000 distinct CDR3 sequences, of which roughly a tenth are seen a single time; 4.5% to 7% belongs to the top ten. This material consisted of PBMCs from the stem cell graft donor, taken from the stem cell graft. The receptor source for this set is a human donor who donated a stem cell graft to a child with acute myeloid leukemia. CDR3s include the opening cysteine and the closing phenylalanine or tryptophan. Fields, in order: D gene, J gene, CDR3 length, V gene, clone size, CDR3 protein, CDR3 DNA. The D gene is left open where the match is weak. Rows give clone size only sometimes, using once, few, many, or a class for an expanded clone.

D gene: TRBD2; J gene: TRBJ2-3; CDR3 length: 16; V gene: TRBV12-3/TRBV12-4; clone size: few; CDR3 protein: CASSWDRGRSTDTQYF; CDR3 DNA: TGTGCCAGCAGTTGGGACCGCGGGAGGTCCACAGATACGCAGTATTTT
D gene: -; J gene: TRBJ2-2; CDR3 length: 16; V gene: TRBV7-8; clone size: few; CDR3 protein: CASSGLGQGNTGELFF; CDR3 DNA: TGTGCCAGCAGCGGCCTGGGGCAGGGGAACACCGGGGAGCTGTTTTTT
D gene: -; J gene: TRBJ2-7; CDR3 length: 14; V gene: TRBV7-9; clone size: -; CDR3 protein: CASSLAVGSYEQYF; CDR3 DNA: TGTGCCAGCAGCTTAGCGGTCGGCTCCTACGAGCAGTACTTC
D gene: -; J gene: TRBJ2-5; CDR3 length: 12; V gene: TRBV6-5; clone size: many; CDR3 protein: CASSAAQETQYF; CDR3 DNA: TGTGCCAGCAGTGCAGCACAAGAGACCCAGTACTTC
D gene: TRBD1; J gene: TRBJ1-4; CDR3 length: 15; V gene: TRBV5-1; clone size: -; CDR3 protein: CASSTGQGGTEKLFF; CDR3 DNA: TGCGCCAGCAGCACCGGACAGGGAGGGACGGAAAAACTGTTTTTT
D gene: -; J gene: TRBJ2-3; CDR3 length: 12; V gene: TRBV7-2; clone size: many; CDR3 protein: CASSLPTDTQYF; CDR3 DNA: TGTGCCAGCAGCTTACCTACAGATACGCAGTATTTT
D gene: -; J gene: TRBJ2-3; CDR3 length: 14; V gene: TRBV6-2/TRBV6-3; clone size: -; CDR3 protein: CASSPADLTDTQYF; CDR3 DNA: TGTGCCAGCAGTCCCGCGGACCTGACAGATACGCAGTATTTT
D gene: -; J gene: TRBJ2-2; CDR3 length: 11; V gene: TRBV12-3/TRBV12-4; clone size: few; CDR3 protein: CASSLMGELFF; CDR3 DNA: TGTGCCAGCAGTTTAATGGGGGAGCTGTTTTTT
D gene: TRBD2; J gene: TRBJ2-7; CDR3 length: 15; V gene: TRBV25-1; clone size: many; CDR3 protein: CASVGRTSDSYEQYF; CDR3 DNA: TGTGCCAGCGTAGGGAGGACTAGCGACTCCTACGAGCAGTACTTC
D gene: -; J gene: TRBJ1-2; CDR3 length: 14; V gene: TRBV20-1; clone size: many; CDR3 protein: CSASGAGENYGYTF; CDR3 DNA: TGCAGTGCTAGTGGCGCAGGGGAAAACTATGGCTACACCTTC
D gene: TRBD1; J gene: TRBJ2-7; CDR3 length: 17; V gene: TRBV7-2; clone size: few; CDR3 protein: CASSYPSRGQTYYEQYF; CDR3 DNA: TGTGCCAGCAGCTACCCAAGCCGGGGACAGACCTACTACGAGCAGTACTTC
D gene: -; J gene: TRBJ2-1; CDR3 length: 15; V gene: TRBV2; clone size: -; CDR3 protein: CASRPGSNSYNEQFF; CDR3 DNA: TGTGCCAGCAGGCCCGGGAGTAACTCCTACAATGAGCAGTTCTTC
D gene: -; J gene: TRBJ2-5; CDR3 length: 11; V gene: TRBV20-1; clone size: -; CDR3 protein: CSAGDGETQYF; CDR3 DNA: TGCAGTGCTGGGGACGGAGAGACCCAGTACTTC
D gene: -; J gene: TRBJ1-1; CDR3 length: 14; V gene: TRBV18; clone size: -; CDR3 protein: CASSRTRGNTEAFF; CDR3 DNA: TGTGCCAGCTCACGAACCCGGGGGAACACTGAAGCTTTCTTT
D gene: TRBD2; J gene: TRBJ2-7; CDR3 length: 15; V gene: TRBV20-1; clone size: many; CDR3 protein: CSARGLAGGGYEQYF; CDR3 DNA: TGCAGTGCTAGAGGCCTAGCGGGAGGAGGGTACGAGCAGTACTTC
D gene: -; J gene: TRBJ1-2; CDR3 length: 13; V gene: TRBV3-1; clone size: -; CDR3 protein: CASSRQINYGYTF; CDR3 DNA: TGTGCCAGCAGTCGACAGATTAACTATGGCTACACCTTC
D gene: -; J gene: TRBJ1-6; CDR3 length: 14; V gene: TRBV10-3; clone size: few; CDR3 protein: CAISDRQHNSPLHF; CDR3 DNA: TGTGCCATCAGTGACCGACAGCATAATTCACCCCTCCACTTT
D gene: -; J gene: TRBJ2-3; CDR3 length: 17; V gene: TRBV15; clone size: many; CDR3 protein: CATSRGTRTAYTDTQYF; CDR3 DNA: TGTGCCACCAGCAGAGGTACCCGGACTGCCTACACAGATACGCAGTATTTT
D gene: TRBD1; J gene: TRBJ1-5; CDR3 length: 17; V gene: TRBV20-1; clone size: -; CDR3 protein: CSAVRRGQGHSNQPQHF; CDR3 DNA: TGCAGTGCCGTCCGGCGTGGACAGGGGCATAGCAATCAGCCCCAGCATTTT
D gene: -; J gene: TRBJ2-5; CDR3 length: 17; V gene: TRBV19; clone size: -; CDR3 protein: CASSKGPFAQDQETQYF; CDR3 DNA: TGTGCCAGTAGTAAAGGCCCCTTCGCGCAAGACCAAGAGACCCAGTACTTC
D gene: TRBD1; J gene: TRBJ1-1; CDR3 length: 14; V gene: TRBV18; clone size: many; CDR3 protein: CASTNRGQNTEAFF; CDR3 DNA: TGTGCCAGCACGAATAGGGGGCAGAACACTGAAGCTTTCTTT
D gene: -; J gene: TRBJ1-1; CDR3 length: 13; V gene: TRBV29-1; clone size: many; CDR3 protein: CSVEAAGNTEAFF; CDR3 DNA: TGCAGCGTTGAAGCCGCAGGGAACACTGAAGCTTTCTTT
D gene: TRBD2; J gene: TRBJ2-1; CDR3 length: 15; V gene: TRBV6-2/TRBV6-3; clone size: -; CDR3 protein: CAIKTSGLGHNEQFF; CDR3 DNA: TGTGCCATCAAGACTAGCGGGTTAGGGCACAATGAGCAGTTCTTC
D gene: -; J gene: TRBJ1-5; CDR3 length: 12; V gene: TRBV20-1; clone size: -; CDR3 protein: CSAARIPGPQHF; CDR3 DNA: TGCAGTGCCGCCAGGATTCCCGGGCCCCAGCATTTT
D gene: TRBD2; J gene: TRBJ2-3; CDR3 length: 15; V gene: TRBV3-1; clone size: few; CDR3 protein: CASSQIAGDTDTQYF; CDR3 DNA: TGTGCCAGCAGCCAGATAGCGGGGGACACAGATACGCAGTATTTT
D gene: TRBD2; J gene: TRBJ2-7; CDR3 length: 15; V gene: TRBV6-2/TRBV6-3; clone size: few; CDR3 protein: CASSGGGTSVYEQYF; CDR3 DNA: TGTGCCAGCAGTGGAGGGGGGACTAGCGTGTACGAGCAGTACTTC
D gene: TRBD1; J gene: TRBJ1-5; CDR3 length: 15; V gene: TRBV20-1; clone size: few; CDR3 protein: CSALLGQGGNQPQHF; CDR3 DNA: TGCAGTGCTCTTCTGGGACAGGGCGGCAATCAGCCCCAGCATTTT
D gene: TRBD2; J gene: TRBJ2-5; CDR3 length: 17; V gene: TRBV7-2; clone size: few; CDR3 protein: CASSTYPGLAALETQYF; CDR3 DNA: TGTGCCAGCAGCACATATCCGGGACTAGCGGCCCTGGAGACCCAGTACTTC
D gene: TRBD2; J gene: TRBJ2-3; CDR3 length: 17; V gene: TRBV7-2; clone size: -; CDR3 protein: CASSILSRGSSTDTQYF; CDR3 DNA: TGTGCCAGCAGCATCCTTTCGCGGGGGAGTAGCACAGATACGCAGTATTTT
D gene: -; J gene: TRBJ1-2; CDR3 length: 13; V gene: TRBV16; clone size: few; CDR3 protein: CASSQSPVHGYTF; CDR3 DNA: TGTGCCAGCAGCCAATCACCGGTCCATGGCTACACCTTC
D gene: -; J gene: TRBJ1-6; CDR3 length: 15; V gene: TRBV7-2; clone size: -; CDR3 protein: CASSLTEVDNSPLHF; CDR3 DNA: TGTGCCAGCAGCTTAACGGAGGTGGATAATTCACCCCTCCACTTT
D gene: TRBD1; J gene: TRBJ1-6; CDR3 length: 14; V gene: TRBV13; clone size: -; CDR3 protein: CASSLTGTNSPLHF; CDR3 DNA: TGTGCCAGCAGCTTGACAGGGACAAATTCACCCCTCCACTTT
D gene: -; J gene: TRBJ1-1; CDR3 length: 15; V gene: TRBV5-1; clone size: few; CDR3 protein: CASSLRRPAGAEAFF; CDR3 DNA: TGCGCCAGCAGCTTGAGACGCCCCGCGGGGGCTGAAGCTTTCTTT
D gene: TRBD1; J gene: TRBJ2-1; CDR3 length: 17; V gene: TRBV7-2; clone size: few; CDR3 protein: CASSSRYRGSQYNEQFF; CDR3 DNA: TGTGCCAGCAGCTCGAGATACAGGGGAAGTCAGTACAATGAGCAGTTCTTC
D gene: -; J gene: TRBJ2-7; CDR3 length: 14; V gene: TRBV12-3/TRBV12-4; clone size: many; CDR3 protein: CASSFSLSSYEQYF; CDR3 DNA: TGTGCCAGCAGTTTTTCTTTGAGCTCCTACGAGCAGTACTTC
D gene: -; J gene: TRBJ1-4; CDR3 length: 14; V gene: TRBV4-3; clone size: -; CDR3 protein: CASSTDGGIEKLFF; CDR3 DNA: TGCGCCAGCAGCACCGATGGAGGAATCGAAAAACTGTTTTTT
D gene: -; J gene: TRBJ2-1; CDR3 length: 17; V gene: TRBV4-2; clone size: -; CDR3 protein: CASSQDGRTLSYNEQFF; CDR3 DNA: TGTGCCAGCAGCCAAGATGGCCGGACTCTATCCTACAATGAGCAGTTCTTC
D gene: -; J gene: TRBJ1-6; CDR3 length: 14; V gene: TRBV7-9; clone size: many; CDR3 protein: CASSLRGYNSPLHF; CDR3 DNA: TGTGCCAGCAGCTTACGAGGGTATAATTCACCCCTCCACTTT
D gene: TRBD2; J gene: TRBJ2-5; CDR3 length: 14; V gene: TRBV29-1; clone size: many; CDR3 protein: CSSGLAGGSETQYF; CDR3 DNA: TGCAGCTCAGGACTAGCGGGGGGGTCAGAGACCCAGTACTTC
D gene: -; J gene: TRBJ2-5; CDR3 length: 15; V gene: TRBV5-1; clone size: few; CDR3 protein: CASSSALSQQETQYF; CDR3 DNA: TGCGCCAGCAGCTCAGCTTTGTCACAGCAAGAGACCCAGTACTTC
D gene: -; J gene: TRBJ1-1; CDR3 length: 13; V gene: TRBV11-1; clone size: once; CDR3 protein: CASSPNSIAEAFF; CDR3 DNA: TGTGCCAGCAGTCCAAATAGTATCGCTGAAGCTTTCTTT
D gene: -; J gene: TRBJ2-1; CDR3 length: 13; V gene: TRBV13; clone size: -; CDR3 protein: CASSLGPREEQFF; CDR3 DNA: TGTGCCAGCAGCTTAGGCCCCCGTGAAGAGCAGTTCTTC
D gene: -; J gene: TRBJ1-1; CDR3 length: 14; V gene: TRBV5-1; clone size: few; CDR3 protein: CASSLGSGNTEAFF; CDR3 DNA: TGCGCCAGCAGCTTGGGCTCCGGGAACACTGAAGCTTTCTTT
D gene: -; J gene: TRBJ2-2; CDR3 length: 13; V gene: TRBV5-4; clone size: few; CDR3 protein: CASKPNPLEELFF; CDR3 DNA: TGTGCCAGCAAGCCCAATCCCCTAGAGGAGCTGTTTTTT
D gene: -; J gene: TRBJ2-1; CDR3 length: 16; V gene: TRBV6-5; clone size: few; CDR3 protein: CASSYLGQLSYNEQFF; CDR3 DNA: TGTGCCAGCAGTTATCTAGGACAGCTCTCCTACAATGAGCAGTTCTTC
D gene: TRBD1; J gene: TRBJ2-1; CDR3 length: 15; V gene: TRBV5-1; clone size: few; CDR3 protein: CASSFFRQGYNEQFF; CDR3 DNA: TGCGCCAGCAGCTTCTTCAGACAGGGCTACAATGAGCAGTTCTTC
D gene: -; J gene: TRBJ2-3; CDR3 length: 13; V gene: TRBV12-3/TRBV12-4; clone size: few; CDR3 protein: CASSLNDGDTQYF; CDR3 DNA: TGTGCCAGCAGTTTAAACGATGGAGATACGCAGTATTTT
D gene: -; J gene: TRBJ2-5; CDR3 length: 13; V gene: TRBV10-3; clone size: many; CDR3 protein: CAISAVDRETQYF; CDR3 DNA: TGTGCCATCAGTGCGGTGGATAGGGAGACCCAGTACTTC
D gene: -; J gene: TRBJ2-5; CDR3 length: 14; V gene: TRBV4-2; clone size: many; CDR3 protein: CASSQGLALETQYF; CDR3 DNA: TGTGCCAGCAGCCAAGGGCTAGCGTTAGAGACCCAGTACTTC
D gene: -; J gene: TRBJ1-2; CDR3 length: 15; V gene: TRBV12-3/TRBV12-4; clone size: -; CDR3 protein: CASSFWAISDYGYTF; CDR3 DNA: TGTGCCAGCAGTTTTTGGGCTATCTCGGACTATGGCTACACCTTC
D gene: -; J gene: TRBJ1-5; CDR3 length: 13; V gene: TRBV15; clone size: -; CDR3 protein: CATSRVSPQPQHF; CDR3 DNA: TGTGCCACCAGCAGAGTCTCCCCCCAGCCCCAGCATTTT
D gene: -; J gene: TRBJ1-4; CDR3 length: 16; V gene: TRBV6-1; clone size: -; CDR3 protein: CATTPGYRSTNEKLFF; CDR3 DNA: TGTGCCACCACCCCAGGATACAGGTCGACTAATGAAAAACTGTTTTTT
D gene: -; J gene: TRBJ1-3; CDR3 length: 13; V gene: TRBV20-1; clone size: -; CDR3 protein: CSAQVFSGNTIYF; CDR3 DNA: TGCAGTGCACAGGTTTTCTCTGGAAACACCATATATTTT
D gene: TRBD1; J gene: TRBJ2-7; CDR3 length: 14; V gene: TRBV6-2/TRBV6-3; clone size: -; CDR3 protein: CASTPGQTSYEQYF; CDR3 DNA: TGTGCCAGCACCCCGGGACAGACCTCCTACGAGCAGTACTTC
D gene: -; J gene: TRBJ2-5; CDR3 length: 14; V gene: TRBV9; clone size: few; CDR3 protein: CASNSGGYQETQYF; CDR3 DNA: TGTGCCAGCAACAGCGGAGGGTATCAAGAGACCCAGTACTTC
D gene: -; J gene: TRBJ2-3; CDR3 length: 13; V gene: TRBV7-2; clone size: few; CDR3 protein: CASLLKVTDTQYF; CDR3 DNA: TGTGCCAGCTTACTAAAAGTCACAGATACGCAGTATTTT
D gene: TRBD1; J gene: TRBJ1-1; CDR3 length: 16; V gene: TRBV5-1; clone size: -; CDR3 protein: CASKVTAGQGNTEAFF; CDR3 DNA: TGCGCCAGCAAAGTAACCGCCGGACAGGGAAACACTGAAGCTTTCTTT
D gene: -; J gene: TRBJ2-1; CDR3 length: 15; V gene: TRBV6-2/TRBV6-3; clone size: many; CDR3 protein: CASSYSLGSYNEQFF; CDR3 DNA: TGTGCCAGCAGTTACTCTCTCGGGAGCTACAATGAGCAGTTCTTC
D gene: -; J gene: TRBJ1-1; CDR3 length: 13; V gene: TRBV30; clone size: few; CDR3 protein: CAWSVPKNTEAFF; CDR3 DNA: TGTGCCTGGAGTGTACCGAAGAACACTGAAGCTTTCTTT
D gene: TRBD2; J gene: TRBJ2-4; CDR3 length: 17; V gene: TRBV12-3/TRBV12-4; clone size: many; CDR3 protein: CASSLQRGDLAKNIQYF; CDR3 DNA: TGTGCCAGCAGTTTGCAGCGGGGGGACCTAGCCAAAAACATTCAGTACTTC